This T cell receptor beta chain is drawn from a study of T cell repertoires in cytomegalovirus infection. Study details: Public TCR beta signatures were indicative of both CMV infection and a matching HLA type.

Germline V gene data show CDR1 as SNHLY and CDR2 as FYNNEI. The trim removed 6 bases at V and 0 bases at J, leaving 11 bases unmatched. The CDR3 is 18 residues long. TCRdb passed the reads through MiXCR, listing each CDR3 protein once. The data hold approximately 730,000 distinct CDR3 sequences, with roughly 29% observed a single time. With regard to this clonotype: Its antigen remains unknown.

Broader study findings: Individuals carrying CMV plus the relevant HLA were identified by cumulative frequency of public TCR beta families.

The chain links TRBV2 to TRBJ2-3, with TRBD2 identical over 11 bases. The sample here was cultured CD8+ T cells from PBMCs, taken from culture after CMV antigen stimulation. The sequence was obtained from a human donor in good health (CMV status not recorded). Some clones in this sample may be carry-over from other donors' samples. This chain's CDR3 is CASRGSTSGGQSTDTQYF. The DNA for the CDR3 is TGTGCCAGCAGGGGATCTACTAGCGGGGGCCAAAGCACAGATACGCAGTATTTT.